The present TCR beta chain was sequenced within a study of monozygotic twins with inflammatory bowel disease (dated by TCRdb to the late 2010s). Regarding the study in general: The full study comprised around 28 monozygotic twin pairs: nine German pairs (four IBD-concordant, five IBD-discordant) and 19 IBD-discordant Danish pairs. Each individual had, on average, about 151 000 unique TCRalpha sequences and 181 000 unique TCRbeta sequences available for analysis. The search for disease-associated traits relied mainly on comparing IBD patients with their genetically identical healthy co-twins within discordant pairs.

Comments on this clonotype: Its antigen specificity is not known.

A roughly 2.7 ml peripheral blood sample was drawn into PAXgene tubes per donor and stored at -80°C. Total RNA was isolated from whole blood with the PAXgene blood miRNA kit on an automated QIAcube, without T cell sorting. Peripheral blood from monozygotic twin pairs, either concordant or discordant for inflammatory bowel disease, underwent deep TCRalpha and TCRbeta repertoire profiling that used unique molecular barcoding. Smoking habits were recorded for all twin pairs, with individuals classified as current, former or never smokers. Including cysteine and phenylalanine, the CDR3 has 15 amino acids. A DNA sequence was not provided. The germline V gene (reference sequence) gives CDR1 as LNHNV and CDR2 as YYDKDF. Study-level results and caveats: The results gave no support for a single strong signal or clonotype linked to IBD. Distinction between different T cell subtypes could not be achieved in the analysis. Because patients received different immunosuppressive treatments, the repertoires may have picked up extra background noise and variability between individuals. Repertoire similarity did not differ between concordant and discordant twins, possibly due to limited statistical power. TCRbeta repertoire diversity, by inverse Simpson index, was decreased in IBD patients compared with their healthy co-twins. Fewer clonotypes were shared with other individuals by IBD patients than by healthy twins, most markedly in patients showing signs of disease activity.

Libraries were constructed by 5' RACE. Each TCR library was prepared from around 3,400 ng of total RNA. For each sample, cDNA synthesis was carried out in eight separate reactions using SMARTScribe reverse transcriptase. During cDNA synthesis, unique molecular identifiers containing a 6-nucleotide sample barcode were introduced by template switching. TCRalpha and TCRbeta cDNA was amplified by two nested PCRs of 16 and 9 cycles, with bead purification after each PCR. Before amplification, the cDNA was treated with uracil DNA-glycosylase and purified using the QIAquick PCR purification kit. The second PCR added Illumina TruSeq-compatible adapters along with sample-specific barcodes. Library quality and concentration were checked on TapeStation and Qubit, and libraries were pooled at roughly 5.1 ng each. Sequencing of the pooled libraries was done on an Illumina HiSeq2500 single-index Rapid Run using custom sequencing primers and 2 x 100 bp reads. In the original analysis: PCR and sequencing errors were corrected by UMI-based consensus assembly using MiGEC version 1.2.6. MiXCR version 2.1.1 handled V(D)J alignment, clonotype assembly and CDR3 extraction. Gene usage, clonotype sharing and MAIT/NKT TCR abundance were normalised by analysing the top 1000, 10 000 and 20 000 clonotypes per sample. Diversity was computed as the inverse Simpson index with the vegan R package after downsampling to 27 000 UMIs. Paired Mann-Whitney U tests were applied to discordant twin pairs, and Benjamini-Hochberg correction was used for multiple testing. TCRdb reprocessed the reads into one record per CDR3 protein sequence, lacking DNA. TCRdb, not the original authors, processed these V and J calls. This sample's clone table shows fewer than 350,000 distinct CDR3 sequences. The top ten hold approximately 2% of the sample.

Material for sequencing was blood. The V and J segments used are TRBV15 and TRBJ1-1; TCRdb returns TRBD1, unconfirmable since there is no DNA. The sequence was obtained from a human donor with ulcerative colitis or Crohn's disease, or a healthy co-twin of an affected twin (not recorded which). CDR3 sequence: CATSGGRQENTEAFF.